These T cell receptor beta chains were read from a single sample in a study of T cells in Graves' hyperthyroidism and ophthalmopathy. One entry per CDR3 protein, called by TCRdb with MiXCR from the multiplex PCR reads. In the table there are hundreds of thousands of distinct CDR3 sequences, around 20% of which are singletons. The specimen sequenced was blood. Every receptor here comes from a woman aged 45-59 years with Graves' hyperthyroidism that later progressed to Graves' ophthalmopathy. Both conserved end residues are part of each CDR3. The order of the fields is V gene, J gene, CDR3 length, CDR3 protein.

TRBV29-1	TRBJ1-1	11	CSVAGATEAFF
TRBV15	TRBJ2-2	15	CATSSQRLNTGELFF
TRBV19	TRBJ1-4	12	CASSNPNEKLFF
TRBV6-4	TRBJ1-1	17	CASKKKPGEGSNTEAFF
TRBV19	TRBJ2-3	14	CASSISSGGHTQYF
TRBV11-3	TRBJ2-3	13	CASSAGTAYTQYF
TRBV6-1	TRBJ1-1	17	CASSEALLGTLNTEAFF
TRBV12-3/TRBV12-4	TRBJ2-1	16	CASSLQRTGSYNEQFF
TRBV6-2/TRBV6-3	TRBJ2-7	15	CASSDGLAGDYEQYF
TRBV4-2	TRBJ2-3	17	CASSQDNLAPSTDTQYF
TRBV20-1	TRBJ1-3	17	CSARASPEGVSGNTIYF
TRBV6-1	TRBJ2-4	13	CASSPGTGSIQYF
TRBV20-1	TRBJ2-4	10	CSARRDIQYF
TRBV4-1	TRBJ2-1	14	CASSYGTGGLEQFF
TRBV5-1	TRBJ1-1	15	CASSPPLGEGTEAFF
TRBV6-1	TRBJ2-1	14	CASSIPSQSNEQFF
TRBV7-9	TRBJ2-3	12	CASSQPLDTQYF
TRBV6-1	TRBJ1-2	14	CASSEGVRHYGYTF